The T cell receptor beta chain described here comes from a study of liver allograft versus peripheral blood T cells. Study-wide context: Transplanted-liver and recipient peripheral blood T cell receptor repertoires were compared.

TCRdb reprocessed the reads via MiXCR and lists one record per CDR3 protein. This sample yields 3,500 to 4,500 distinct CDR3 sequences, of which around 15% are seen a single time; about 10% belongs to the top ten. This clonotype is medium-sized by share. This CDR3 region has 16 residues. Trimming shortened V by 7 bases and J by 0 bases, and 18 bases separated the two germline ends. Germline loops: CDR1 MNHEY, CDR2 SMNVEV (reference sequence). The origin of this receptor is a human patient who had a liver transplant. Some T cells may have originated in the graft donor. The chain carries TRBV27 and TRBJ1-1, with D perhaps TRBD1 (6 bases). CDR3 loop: CASTLLEGGVNTEAFF. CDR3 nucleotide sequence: TGTGCCAGCACCTTACTCGAAGGGGGGGTGAACACTGAAGCTTTCTTT.